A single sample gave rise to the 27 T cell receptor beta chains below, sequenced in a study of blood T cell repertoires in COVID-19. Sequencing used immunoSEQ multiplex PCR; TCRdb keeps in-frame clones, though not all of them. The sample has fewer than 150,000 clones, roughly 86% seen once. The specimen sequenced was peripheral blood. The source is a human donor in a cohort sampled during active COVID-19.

For the CDR3, the DNA is TGTGCCAGCAGCGTATGGGGACAGGGAGATGAAGCTTTCTTT. Translated, it gives CASSVWGQGDEAFF. The chain couples TRBV9 to TRBJ1-1; the match to TRBD1 covers 9 bases. The CDR3 covers 14 residues. V shed 1 base, J shed 7 bases, and the junction held 5 bases outside the gene matches. Germline CDR1 reads SGDLS; CDR2 reads YYNGEE. Based on the CDR3 plus reference TRBV9 and TRBJ1-1, the full variable domain is DSGVTQTPKHLITATGQRVTLRCSPRSGDLSVYWYQQSLDQGLQFLIQYYNGEERAKGNILERFSAQQFPDLHSELNLSSLELGDSALYFCASSVWGQGDEAFFGQGTRLTVV.

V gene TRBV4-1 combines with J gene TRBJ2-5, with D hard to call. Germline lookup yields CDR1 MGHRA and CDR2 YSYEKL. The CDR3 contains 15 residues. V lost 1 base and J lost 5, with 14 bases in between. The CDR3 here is CASSQGAGSFETQYF. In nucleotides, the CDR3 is TGCGCCAGCAGCCAAGGTGCAGGATCCTTTGAGACCCAGTACTTC.

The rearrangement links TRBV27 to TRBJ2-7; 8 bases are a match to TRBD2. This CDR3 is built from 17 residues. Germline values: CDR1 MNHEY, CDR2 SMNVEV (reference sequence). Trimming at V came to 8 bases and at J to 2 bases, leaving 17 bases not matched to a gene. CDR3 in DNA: TGTGCCAGCGGCAAGCGGGGGCCGACCGATCGAGCCTACGAGCAGTACTTC. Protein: CASGKRGPTDRAYEQYF.

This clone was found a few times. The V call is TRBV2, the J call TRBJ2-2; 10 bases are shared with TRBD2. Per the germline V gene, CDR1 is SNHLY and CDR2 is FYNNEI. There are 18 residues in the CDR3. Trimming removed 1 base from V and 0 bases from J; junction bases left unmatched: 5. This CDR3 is CASSEDLAGDPNTGELFF. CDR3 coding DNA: TGTGCCAGCAGTGAAGACCTAGCGGGGGATCCGAACACCGGGGAGCTGTTTTTT.

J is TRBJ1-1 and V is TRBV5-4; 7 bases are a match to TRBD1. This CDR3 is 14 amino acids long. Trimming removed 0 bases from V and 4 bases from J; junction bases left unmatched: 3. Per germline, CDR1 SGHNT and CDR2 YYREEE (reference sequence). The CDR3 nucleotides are TGTGCCAGCAGCTTGGCAGGGGGAGTCACTGAAGCTTTCTTT. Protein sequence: CASSLAGGVTEAFF.

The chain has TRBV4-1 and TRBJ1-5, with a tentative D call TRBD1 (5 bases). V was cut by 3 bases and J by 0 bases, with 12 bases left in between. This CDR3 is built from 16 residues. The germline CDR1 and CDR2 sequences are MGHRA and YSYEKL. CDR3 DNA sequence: TGCGCCAGCAGCCAGTTGGCAGGGTATAGCAATCAGCCCCAGCATTTT. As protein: CASSQLAGYSNQPQHF.

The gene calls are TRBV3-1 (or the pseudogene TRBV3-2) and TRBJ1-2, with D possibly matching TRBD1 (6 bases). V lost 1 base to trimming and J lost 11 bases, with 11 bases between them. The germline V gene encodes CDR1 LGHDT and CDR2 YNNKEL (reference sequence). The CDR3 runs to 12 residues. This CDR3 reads CASSQGQAGYTF. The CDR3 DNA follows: TGTGCCAGCAGCCAAGGACAGGCAGGATACACCTTC.

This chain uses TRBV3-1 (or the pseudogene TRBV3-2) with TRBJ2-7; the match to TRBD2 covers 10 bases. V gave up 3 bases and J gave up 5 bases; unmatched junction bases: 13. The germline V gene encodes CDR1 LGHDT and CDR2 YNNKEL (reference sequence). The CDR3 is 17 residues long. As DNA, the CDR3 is TGTGCCAGCAGCCAGGGACTTCTGGCTAGCGGGGGCCACGAGCAGTACTTC. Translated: CASSQGLLASGGHEQYF.

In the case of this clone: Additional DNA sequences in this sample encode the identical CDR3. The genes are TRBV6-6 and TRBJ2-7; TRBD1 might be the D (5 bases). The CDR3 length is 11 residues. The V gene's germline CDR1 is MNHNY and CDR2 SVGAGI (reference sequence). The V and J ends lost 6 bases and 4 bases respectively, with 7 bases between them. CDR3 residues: CASSREYEQYF. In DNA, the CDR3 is TGTGCCAGCAGCAGGGAATACGAGCAGTACTTC.

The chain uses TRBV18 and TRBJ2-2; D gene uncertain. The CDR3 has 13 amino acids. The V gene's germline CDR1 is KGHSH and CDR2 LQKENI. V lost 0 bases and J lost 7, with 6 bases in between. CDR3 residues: CASSPPVDGELFF. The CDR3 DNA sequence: TGTGCCAGCTCACCACCGGTAGACGGGGAGCTGTTTTTT.

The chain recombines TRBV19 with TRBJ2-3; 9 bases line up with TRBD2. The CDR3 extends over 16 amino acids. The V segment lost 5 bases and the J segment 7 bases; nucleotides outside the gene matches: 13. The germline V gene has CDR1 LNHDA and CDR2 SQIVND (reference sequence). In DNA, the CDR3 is TGTGCCAGTAGTTCCGGGACTAGCTTTTCTATTAATACGCAGTATTTT. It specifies CASSSGTSFSINTQYF.

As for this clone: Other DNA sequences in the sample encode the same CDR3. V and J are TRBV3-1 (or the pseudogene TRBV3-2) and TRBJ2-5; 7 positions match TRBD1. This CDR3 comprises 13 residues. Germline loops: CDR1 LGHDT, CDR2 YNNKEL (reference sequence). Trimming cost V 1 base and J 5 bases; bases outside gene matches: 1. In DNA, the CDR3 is TGTGCCAGCAGCCAAGGCAGGGGGGAGACCCAGTACTTC. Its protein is CASSQGRGETQYF.

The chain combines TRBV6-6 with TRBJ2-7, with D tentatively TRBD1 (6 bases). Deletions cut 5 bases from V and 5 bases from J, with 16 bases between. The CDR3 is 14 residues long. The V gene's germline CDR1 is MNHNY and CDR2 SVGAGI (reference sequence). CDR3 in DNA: TGTGCCAGCAGTCCCAGGGACACGGCCGACGAGCAGTACTTC. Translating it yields CASSPRDTADEQYF.

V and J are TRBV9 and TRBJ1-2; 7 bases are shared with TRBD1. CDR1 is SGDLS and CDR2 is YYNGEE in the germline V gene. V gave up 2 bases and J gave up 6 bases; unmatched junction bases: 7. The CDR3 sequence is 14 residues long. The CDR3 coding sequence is TGTGCCAGCAGCGTGGGACAGACTTCGAATGGCTACACCTTC. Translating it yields CASSVGQTSNGYTF.

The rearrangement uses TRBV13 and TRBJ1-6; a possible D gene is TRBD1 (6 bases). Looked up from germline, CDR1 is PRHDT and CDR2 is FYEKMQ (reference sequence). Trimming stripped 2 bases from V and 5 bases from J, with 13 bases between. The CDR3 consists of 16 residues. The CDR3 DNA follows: TGTGCCAGCAGCTTAACGCAGGGGCGGAATAATTCACCCCTCCACTTT. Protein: CASSLTQGRNNSPLHF.

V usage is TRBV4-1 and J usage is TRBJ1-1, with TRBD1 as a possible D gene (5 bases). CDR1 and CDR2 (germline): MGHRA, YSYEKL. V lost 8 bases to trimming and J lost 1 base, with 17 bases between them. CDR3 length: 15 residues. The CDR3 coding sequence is TGCGCCAGCCTCGGCGGGACGGGGGAGAACACTGAAGCTTTCTTT. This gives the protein CASLGGTGENTEAFF.

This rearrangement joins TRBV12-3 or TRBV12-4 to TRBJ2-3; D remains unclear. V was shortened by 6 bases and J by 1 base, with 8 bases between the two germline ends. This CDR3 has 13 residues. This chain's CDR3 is CASSITGTDTQYF. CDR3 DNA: TGTGCCAGCAGCATAACAGGCACAGATACGCAGTATTTT.

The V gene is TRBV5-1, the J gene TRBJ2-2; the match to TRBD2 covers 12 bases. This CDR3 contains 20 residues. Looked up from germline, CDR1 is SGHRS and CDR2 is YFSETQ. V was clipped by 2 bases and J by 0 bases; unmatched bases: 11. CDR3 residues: CASSFGQTGLAGSNTGELFF. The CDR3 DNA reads TGCGCCAGCAGCTTCGGCCAAACCGGACTAGCGGGATCGAACACCGGGGAGCTGTTTTTT.

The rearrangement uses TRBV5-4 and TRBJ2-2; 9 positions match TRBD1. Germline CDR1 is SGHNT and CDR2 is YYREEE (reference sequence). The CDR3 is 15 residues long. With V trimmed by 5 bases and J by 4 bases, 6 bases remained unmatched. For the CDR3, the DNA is TGTGCCAGCAGGGCCGGGACAGGGTTCACCGGGGAGCTGTTTTTT. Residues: CASRAGTGFTGELFF.

The CDR3 reads CSVEDRQAGYEQYF. CDR3 bases: TGCAGCGTTGAAGATCGACAGGCGGGCTACGAGCAGTACTTC. V is TRBV29-1 and J is TRBJ2-7, with D possibly matching TRBD1 (6 bases). The germline V gene has CDR1 SQVTM and CDR2 ANQGSEA. With 0 bases removed from V and 3 bases from J, the gap between germline ends came to 12 bases. This CDR3 contains 14 residues.

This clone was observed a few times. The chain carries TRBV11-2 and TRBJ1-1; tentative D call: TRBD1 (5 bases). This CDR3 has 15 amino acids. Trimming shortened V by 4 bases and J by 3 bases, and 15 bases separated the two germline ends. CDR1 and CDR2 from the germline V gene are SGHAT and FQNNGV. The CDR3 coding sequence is TGTGCCAGCAGCTCCTACCTGGTAGGGGACACTGAAGCTTTCTTT. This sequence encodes CASSSYLVGDTEAFF.

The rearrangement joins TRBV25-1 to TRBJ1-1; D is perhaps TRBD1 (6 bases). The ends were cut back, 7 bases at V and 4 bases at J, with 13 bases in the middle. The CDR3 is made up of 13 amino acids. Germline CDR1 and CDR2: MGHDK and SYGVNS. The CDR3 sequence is CASTMTGGTEAFF. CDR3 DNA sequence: TGTGCCAGCACAATGACAGGCGGCACTGAAGCTTTCTTT.

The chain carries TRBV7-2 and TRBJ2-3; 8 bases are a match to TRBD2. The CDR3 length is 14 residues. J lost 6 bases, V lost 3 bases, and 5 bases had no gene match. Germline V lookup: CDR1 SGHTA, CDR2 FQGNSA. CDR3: CASSFGSGEDTQYF. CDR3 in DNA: TGTGCCAGCAGCTTCGGTAGCGGGGAGGATACGCAGTATTTT. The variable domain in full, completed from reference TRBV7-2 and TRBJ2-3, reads GAGVSQSPSNKVTEKGKDVELRCDPISGHTALYWYRQSLGQGLEFLIYFQGNSAPDKSGLPSDRFSAERTGGSVSTLTIQRTQQEDSAVYLCASSFGSGEDTQYFGPGTRLTVL.

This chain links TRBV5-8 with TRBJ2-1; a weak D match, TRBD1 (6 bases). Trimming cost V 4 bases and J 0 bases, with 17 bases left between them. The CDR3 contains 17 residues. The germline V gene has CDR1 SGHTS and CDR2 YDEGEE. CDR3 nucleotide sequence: TGTGCCAGCAGCCCTACCAGACAGGCTAGCTCCTACAATGAGCAGTTCTTC. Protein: CASSPTRQASSYNEQFF. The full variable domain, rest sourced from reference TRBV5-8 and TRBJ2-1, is EAGVTQSPTHLIKTRGQQATLRCSPISGHTSVYWYQQALGLGLQFLLWYDEGEERNRGNFPPRFSGRQFPNYSSELNVNALELEDSALYLCASSPTRQASSYNEQFFGPGTRLTVL.

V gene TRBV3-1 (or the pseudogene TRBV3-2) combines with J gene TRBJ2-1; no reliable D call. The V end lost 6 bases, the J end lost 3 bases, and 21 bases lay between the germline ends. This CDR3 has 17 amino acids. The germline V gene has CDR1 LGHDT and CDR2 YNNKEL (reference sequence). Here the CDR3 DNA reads TGTGCCAGCAGTCCTAGTGATACCCGGAAAGTCTACAATGAGCAGTTCTTC. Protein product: CASSPSDTRKVYNEQFF.

The CDR3 sequence: CASSPSSSGNTIYF. The DNA of the CDR3 is TGTGCCAGCTCACCAAGTAGCTCTGGAAACACCATATATTTT. The chain has TRBV18 and TRBJ1-3; the D is unclear. V shed 2 bases and J shed 0 bases, with 5 bases lying between them. The CDR3 length is 14 residues. Germline V gene lookup returns CDR1 KGHSH and CDR2 LQKENI.

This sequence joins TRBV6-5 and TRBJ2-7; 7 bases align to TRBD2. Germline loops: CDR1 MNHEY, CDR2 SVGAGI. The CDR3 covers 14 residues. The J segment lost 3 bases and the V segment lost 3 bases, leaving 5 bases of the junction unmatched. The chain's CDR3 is CASSYTAGDYEQYF. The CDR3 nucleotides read TGTGCCAGCAGTTATACGGCGGGGGACTACGAGCAGTACTTC.